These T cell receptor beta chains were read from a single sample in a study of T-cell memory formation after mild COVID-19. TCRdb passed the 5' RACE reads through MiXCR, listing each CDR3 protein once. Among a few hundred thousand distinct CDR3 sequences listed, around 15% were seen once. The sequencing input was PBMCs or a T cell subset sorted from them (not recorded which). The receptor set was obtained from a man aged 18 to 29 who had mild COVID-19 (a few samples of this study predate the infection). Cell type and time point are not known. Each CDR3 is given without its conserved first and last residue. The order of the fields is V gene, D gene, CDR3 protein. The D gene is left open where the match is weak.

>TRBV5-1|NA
ASSLAWDGGYEQY
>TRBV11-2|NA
ASSVDPLSTDTQY
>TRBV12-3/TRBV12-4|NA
ASSLTLGRGSPLH
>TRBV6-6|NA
ASRADRTLAKNIQY
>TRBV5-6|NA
ASSLRGGIDGYT
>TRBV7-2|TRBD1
ASSSRGSGGETDTQY
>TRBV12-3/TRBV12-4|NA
ASSLAGSGAHEQY
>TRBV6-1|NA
ASSVSGGELF
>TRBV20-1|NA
SARRDKNTEAF
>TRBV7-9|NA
ASSFEPGDEAF
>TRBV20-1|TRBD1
SARDAGQGTDTQY
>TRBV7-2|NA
ASSLDPSYNEQF
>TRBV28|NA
ASSSPSPSNQPQH
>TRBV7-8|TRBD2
ASSLRRRVAGEETQY
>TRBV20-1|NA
SARAPVEGGHEQY
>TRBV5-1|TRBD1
ASNDAGGGGTEAF
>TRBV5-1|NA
ASGEGSWPSTEAF
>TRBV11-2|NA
ASSLDQFGTQPQH
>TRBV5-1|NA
ASSLTGQRNQPQH
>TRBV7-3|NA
ASSPMAGNTEAF
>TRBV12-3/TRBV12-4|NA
ASSTRGPATFSNQPQH
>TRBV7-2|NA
ASSIRGSSGEQY